A single sample is the source of the 9 T cell receptor beta chains below, sequenced in a study of control samples from healthy donors and cancer patients. Produced via immunoSEQ multiplex PCR; TCRdb's table is partial and in-frame only. Of some 250,000 clones in the sample, almost 85% were seen once. Sequenced input: PBMCs. The receptors stem from a woman aged 60-75 years with lung cancer.

The chain employs TRBV4-2 and TRBJ1-2; D is perhaps TRBD1 (5 bases). The length of the CDR3 is 14 residues. Looked up from germline, CDR1 is LGHNA and CDR2 is YNFKEQ. V gave up 4 bases and J gave up 3 bases, with 12 bases separating them. The CDR3 loop reads CASSPSGGYYGYTF. For the CDR3, the DNA is TGTGCCAGCAGCCCGTCTGGGGGTTACTATGGCTACACCTTC.

The chain couples TRBV7-2 to TRBJ1-5; weak D call: TRBD1 (5 bases). This CDR3 is 12 amino acids long. Trimming shortened V by 5 bases and J by 7 bases, and 9 bases separated the two germline ends. CDR1 and CDR2 from the germline V gene are SGHTA and FQGNSA. CDR3 region: CASSLQGQPQHF. CDR3 bases: TGTGCCAGCAGCCTTCAGGGACAGCCCCAGCATTTT.

The chain has TRBV5-1 and TRBJ2-3, with 8 bases matching TRBD1. In germline, CDR1 is SGHRS, CDR2 YFSETQ. CDR3 length: 13 amino acids. Unmatched junction bases numbered 4, after V lost 4 bases and J lost 6 bases. The CDR3 DNA sequence: TGCGCCAGCAGCGGACAGGGCGTGGATACGCAGTATTTT. Amino acid sequence: CASSGQGVDTQYF.

V gene TRBV19 combines with J gene TRBJ2-7, with D hard to call. Looked up from germline, CDR1 is LNHDA and CDR2 is SQIVND (reference sequence). This CDR3 spans 13 amino acids. With 0 bases removed from V and 2 bases from J, the gap between germline ends came to 5 bases. The CDR3 DNA reads TGTGCCAGTAGTATAGAAGGGACCTACGAGCAGTACTTC. This encodes CASSIEGTYEQYF.

The chain employs TRBV7-2 and TRBJ2-5, with D perhaps given as TRBD1 or TRBD2 (5 bases each). CDR3 length: 13 residues. The V gene lost 4 bases and the J gene lost 4 bases, with 10 bases spanning the gap. Per the germline V gene, CDR1 is SGHTA and CDR2 is FQGNSA. The CDR3 spells CASSSGARETQYF. CDR3 bases: TGTGCCAGCAGCTCCGGGGCACGAGAGACCCAGTACTTC.

The rearrangement links TRBV24-1 to TRBJ2-1; no firm D call. The CDR3 runs to 11 residues. Between the trimmed V and J ends, which lost 5 bases and 7 bases, there was a span of 5 bases. CDR1 is KGHDR and CDR2 is SFDVKD in the germline V gene. DNA of the CDR3: TGTGCCACCAGTGCCTTTAATGAGCAGTTCTTC. Amino acid sequence: CATSAFNEQFF.

The chain uses TRBV6-2 or TRBV6-3 and TRBJ2-3, with 7 bases aligning to TRBD2. The germline V gene has CDR1 MNHEY and CDR2 SVGEGT. J lost 4 bases, V lost 2 bases, and 3 bases had no gene match. The CDR3 totals 14 residues. The CDR3 spells CASSYAGEADTQYF. In DNA form, the CDR3 reads TGTGCCAGCAGTTACGCGGGAGAGGCAGATACGCAGTATTTT.

This chain uses TRBV7-3 with TRBJ1-1; TRBD1 might be the D (5 bases). The length of the CDR3 is 13 residues. The germline gives CDR1 SGHTA, CDR2 FQGTGA. Trimming removed 5 bases from V and 6 bases from J, with 13 bases in between. CDR3 in amino acids: CASSPGGGPEAFF. The CDR3 bases are TGTGCCAGCAGCCCCGGGGGAGGTCCTGAAGCTTTCTTT.

Comments on this clone: The junction shows a germline mismatch at one end, possibly a read error. The chain carries TRBV15 and TRBJ1-2; D call uncertain. Germline V gene data show CDR1 as LNHNV and CDR2 as YYDKDF (reference sequence). This CDR3 contains 10 residues. CDR3 nucleotides: TGTGCCACCAGCAGAGGAGGCCATTCCTTC. This encodes CATSRGGHSF.